One sample yielded the 27 T cell receptor beta chains listed below, sequenced in a study of T-cell memory formation after mild COVID-19. TCRdb ran MiXCR on the 5' RACE reads and lists one entry per CDR3 protein. The sample has roughly 410,000 distinct CDR3 sequences, more than 20% seen once. The sample taken for sequencing was PBMCs or a T cell subset sorted from them (not recorded which). These receptors were obtained from an adult woman who had mild COVID-19 (a few samples of this study predate the infection). Cell type and time point are not known.

The V and J genes are TRBV7-2 and TRBJ2-2; D gene uncertain. V lost 5 bases and J 2 bases, leaving 9 bases between the germline ends. CDR1 and CDR2 from the germline V gene are SGHTA and FQGNSA. The CDR3 runs to 14 residues. CDR3: CASSTGPNTGELFF. The CDR3 region has the DNA TGTGCCAGCAGCACCGGGCCTAACACCGGGGAGCTGTTTTTT. The full variable domain, rest sourced from reference TRBV7-2 and TRBJ2-2, is GAGVSQSPSNKVTEKGKDVELRCDPISGHTALYWYRQSLGQGLEFLIYFQGNSAPDKSGLPSDRFSAERTGGSVSTLTIQRTQQEDSAVYLCASSTGPNTGELFFGEGSRLTVL.

The gene calls are TRBV7-3 and TRBJ2-7; TRBD2 agrees at 9 bases. V trimming: 3 bases; J trimming: 0 bases; junction bases outside the gene matches: 18. This CDR3 has 20 residues. Germline CDR1 is SGHTA and CDR2 is FQGTGA. CDR3 nucleotides: TGTGCCAGCAGCTTGAGAGAAAGGCCGATAGCGGGGGAGAGCTCCTACGAGCAGTACTTC. Translating gives CASSLRERPIAGESSYEQYF.

In its sample, this clonotype was seen a few times. V gene TRBV20-1 combines with J gene TRBJ2-7; 12 nucleotides line up with TRBD2. The junction had 7 bases not matched to a gene; V was cut back by 7 bases and J by 6 bases. Germline-derived CDR1 and CDR2 are DFQATT and SNEGSKA (reference sequence). This CDR3 comprises 13 residues. The CDR3 is CSVSSGRAREQYF. The CDR3 nucleotides read TGCAGTGTTTCTAGCGGGAGGGCCCGCGAGCAGTACTTC.

The V call is TRBV5-1, the J call TRBJ2-5; the match to TRBD2 covers 14 bases. Germline V lookup: CDR1 SGHRS, CDR2 YFSETQ. The CDR3 totals 16 residues. Trimming took 3 bases from V and 3 from J; bases not matched to a gene: 4. The CDR3 nucleotides are TGCGCCAGCAGCTGGACTAGCGGGGGGACCAAAGAGACCCAGTACTTC. Protein: CASSWTSGGTKETQYF.

This clonotype was seen a handful of times. This rearrangement joins TRBV4-1 to TRBJ2-4; D perhaps matches TRBD2 (6 bases). Germline lookup yields CDR1 MGHRA and CDR2 YSYEKL. V dropped 0 bases and J dropped 6 bases, with 12 bases sitting between them. This CDR3 contains 15 residues. The CDR3 loop is CASSQDGELANIQYF. In DNA form, the CDR3 reads TGCGCCAGCAGCCAAGATGGAGAACTAGCAAACATTCAGTACTTC.

This clonotype was found many times. V is TRBV4-1 and J is TRBJ2-5, with D tentatively TRBD1 or TRBD2 (5 bases each). The CDR3 contains 13 residues. Germline CDR1 and CDR2: MGHRA and YSYEKL. Trimming took off 5 bases at V and 14 bases at J, with 21 bases between the two ends. This chain's CDR3 is CASSGRRSRDVYF. The CDR3 DNA reads as TGCGCCAGCAGCGGGCGCCGATCCCGGGACGTCTACTTC.

CDR3 loop: CASSLHPDGGNTIYF. CDR3 nucleotide sequence: TGTGCCAGCAGCTTACACCCAGACGGAGGAAACACCATATATTTT. This chain connects TRBV11-2 to TRBJ1-3, with unresolved D. This CDR3 is built from 15 residues. The V gene's germline CDR1 is SGHAT and CDR2 FQNNGV. The V end was cut by 2 bases, the J end by 4 bases, with 12 bases between.

This clonotype has a handful of counts. The chain has TRBV20-1 and TRBJ2-7; the D is unclear. In germline, CDR1 is DFQATT, CDR2 SNEGSKA (reference sequence). V was pared by 6 bases and J by 7 bases, with 4 bases between. This CDR3 contains 8 residues. The CDR3: CSAGEQYF. CDR3 coding DNA: TGCAGTGCGGGAGAGCAGTACTTC.

This rearrangement joins TRBV6-5 to TRBJ1-2; D might be TRBD1 (5 bases). Trimming removed 6 bases from V and 8 bases from J, with 25 bases in between. The CDR3 is 16 amino acids. Germline assignment: CDR1 MNHEY and CDR2 SVGAGI. CDR3 bases: TGTGCCAGCAGGGAGGCCCTGCTAGGAGGGGAGCGGGGCTACACCTTC. The encoded protein is CASREALLGGERGYTF.

This clonotype was seen a handful of times. The CDR3 sequence: CASHPGLAGGETQYF. The CDR3 region has the DNA TGCGCCAGCCACCCGGGACTAGCGGGGGGAGAGACCCAGTACTTC. This rearrangement joins TRBV5-1 to TRBJ2-5; 15 nucleotides agree with TRBD2. V shed 7 bases and J 4 bases; nucleotides not matched to a gene: 5. The CDR3 has 15 amino acids. The germline gives CDR1 SGHRS, CDR2 YFSETQ.

This clonotype was seen a few times. The genes are TRBV20-1 and TRBJ1-1; D is uncertain. There are 11 residues in the CDR3. Germline CDR1 DFQATT, CDR2 SNEGSKA (reference sequence). V dropped 6 bases and J dropped 2 bases, with 7 bases sitting between them. CDR3 region: CSALINTEAFF. The DNA for the CDR3 is TGCAGTGCCCTGATTAACACTGAAGCTTTCTTT.

The chain has TRBV27 and TRBJ1-1; D might be TRBD1 (6 bases). The CDR3 spans 13 residues. CDR1 and CDR2 (germline): MNHEY, SMNVEV (reference sequence). The germline V and J ends were trimmed by 2 bases and 6 bases, with 10 bases remaining between them. CDR3 sequence: CASSLTYRAEAFF. The CDR3 nucleotides read TGTGCCAGCAGTTTAACTTACAGGGCTGAAGCTTTCTTT.

The J gene is TRBJ2-1, the V gene TRBV4-1; possibly TRBD2 for D (6 bases). The CDR3 length is 17 residues. Germline-derived CDR1 and CDR2 are MGHRA and YSYEKL. Trimming shortened V by 4 bases and J by 5 bases, and 21 bases separated the two germline ends. DNA of the CDR3: TGCGCCAGCAGCCCAGGGAGGCTCCGGAACCCACACAATGAGCAGTTCTTC. It encodes CASSPGRLRNPHNEQFF.

This chain links TRBV5-1 with TRBJ2-5; 8 nucleotides align to TRBD2. The CDR3 runs to 14 residues. Germline CDR1 SGHRS, CDR2 YFSETQ. With V trimmed by 6 bases and J by 5 bases, 9 bases remained unmatched. The CDR3 loop reads CASTPQVAGETQYF. The DNA of the CDR3 is TGCGCCAGCACCCCCCAGGTAGCGGGGGAGACCCAGTACTTC.

V and J are TRBV11-1 and TRBJ2-7; D might be TRBD2 (5 bases). The CDR3 is 15 residues long. Germline V gene sequence: CDR1 SGHAT, CDR2 FQDESV (reference sequence). The V and J ends lost 2 bases and 1 base respectively, with 12 bases between them. This chain's CDR3 is CASSLLRVPSYEQYF. Written as DNA, the CDR3 is TGTGCCAGCAGCTTATTGAGGGTACCGTCCTACGAGCAGTACTTC.

V gene TRBV18 combines with J gene TRBJ1-5; TRBD1 aligns across 7 bases. CDR1 and CDR2 (germline): KGHSH, LQKENI. J gave up 0 bases and V 3 bases, and 2 bases lay outside the gene matches. This CDR3 is 15 amino acids long. CDR3 loop: CASSPGTDSNQPQHF. The CDR3 DNA is TGTGCCAGCTCACCCGGGACAGATAGCAATCAGCCCCAGCATTTT.

The chain uses TRBV5-1 and TRBJ1-2; D not certain. CDR1 is SGHRS, CDR2 YFSETQ, per germline. The CDR3 spans 14 residues. Trimming pared 3 bases from V and 8 bases from J, leaving 17 bases between. CDR3: CASSSALKEFGYTF. The DNA for the CDR3 is TGCGCCAGCAGCTCCGCCCTTAAGGAGTTCGGCTACACCTTC.

The sample holds a few counts of this clonotype. The J gene is TRBJ1-2, the V gene TRBV2; D possibly corresponds to TRBD1 (5 bases). V lost 0 bases and J 6 bases, leaving 8 bases between the germline ends. The CDR3 loop spans 13 amino acids. CDR1 is SNHLY and CDR2 is FYNNEI in the germline V gene. The CDR3 coding sequence is TGTGCCAGCAGTGAAGCGGGGGGGAATGGCTACACCTTC. Translated: CASSEAGGNGYTF.

The table lists this clonotype with a few counts. The rearrangement links TRBV15 to TRBJ2-1, with D possibly matching TRBD2 (5 bases). V lost 8 bases to trimming and J lost 5 bases, with 10 bases between them. The germline CDR1 and CDR2 sequences are LNHNV and YYDKDF (reference sequence). This CDR3 has 12 amino acids. CDR3 DNA: TGTGCCACCGGGAGAGGCAACAATGAGCAGTTCTTC. Residues: CATGRGNNEQFF.

This clonotype has only a few counts. The chain couples TRBV15 to TRBJ2-7; D possibly matches TRBD1 or TRBD2 (5 bases each). The CDR3 sequence is 15 residues long. CDR1 is LNHNV and CDR2 is YYDKDF in the germline V gene (reference sequence). The germline V and J ends were trimmed by 3 bases and 0 bases, with 12 bases remaining between them. This CDR3 reads CATSSGALSSYEQYF. Written as DNA, the CDR3 is TGTGCCACCAGCAGCGGGGCTTTGAGCTCCTACGAGCAGTACTTC. The whole variable domain, remainder taken from reference TRBV15 and TRBJ2-7, is DAMVIQNPRYQVTQFGKPVTLSCSQTLNHNVMYWYQQKSSQAPKLLFHYYDKDFNNEADTPDNFQSRRPNTSFCFLDIRSPGLGDTAMYLCATSSGALSSYEQYFGPGTRLTVT.

CDR3 sequence reads: CASSPLQGAIGEQYF. In nucleotides, the CDR3 is TGTGCCAGCAGCCCCCTACAGGGGGCGATAGGGGAGCAGTACTTC. The chain is built from TRBV7-6 and TRBJ2-7; TRBD1 aligns across 9 bases. The V and J ends lost 5 bases and 7 bases, in that order; junction bases with no gene match: 12. This CDR3 is built from 15 residues. CDR1 and CDR2 (germline): SGHVS, FNYEAQ.

The chain uses TRBV9 and TRBJ1-1; TRBD1 is a possible D gene (5 bases). Germline CDR1 SGDLS, CDR2 YYNGEE. This CDR3 has 14 residues. Trimming took off 3 bases at V and 1 base at J, with 10 bases between the two ends. The DNA of the CDR3 is TGTGCCAGCAGCGCCCTGACAGAGAACACTGAAGCTTTCTTT. Its translation is CASSALTENTEAFF.

This clonotype turned up a few times. The chain combines TRBV7-3 with TRBJ2-7; D is perhaps TRBD2 (6 bases). The germline V and J ends were trimmed by 2 bases and 2 bases, with 13 bases remaining between them. There are 15 residues in the CDR3. Germline-derived CDR1 and CDR2 are SGHTA and FQGTGA. In nucleotides, the CDR3 is TGTGCCAGCAGCTTAGGGCCGGGGGAGACCTACGAGCAGTACTTC. Residues: CASSLGPGETYEQYF.

This clonotype was detected only a few times. CDR3 DNA sequence: TGTGCCAGCAGCGCGGGACAGGGGCGCTATGGCTACACCTTC. The encoded protein is CASSAGQGRYGYTF. The rearrangement links TRBV7-2 to TRBJ1-2; 10 positions match TRBD1. This CDR3 contains 14 residues. In germline, CDR1 is SGHTA, CDR2 FQGNSA. Trimming cost V 5 bases and J 4 bases; bases outside gene matches: 4.

The chain couples TRBV9 to TRBJ2-5; tentative D call: TRBD2 (6 bases). The CDR3 runs to 15 residues. Germline assignment: CDR1 SGDLS and CDR2 YYNGEE. Trimming took 3 bases from V and 5 from J, leaving 17 bases between them. The CDR3: CASSAGPQAGETQYF. The CDR3 nucleotides read TGTGCCAGCAGCGCCGGGCCACAGGCGGGGGAGACCCAGTACTTC.

The table lists this clonotype with a few counts. The chain employs TRBV7-2 and TRBJ2-3, with 8 bases lining up with TRBD1. The germline V gene encodes CDR1 SGHTA and CDR2 FQGNSA. This CDR3 has 16 amino acids. The J segment lost 3 bases and the V segment lost 5 bases, leaving 10 bases of the junction unmatched. The CDR3 sequence is CASSAYTTGVTDTQYF. CDR3 nucleotide sequence: TGTGCCAGCAGCGCCTACACGACAGGGGTTACAGATACGCAGTATTTT.

The chain links TRBV9 to TRBJ2-7; TRBD1 matches 7 bases. This CDR3 comprises 13 residues. J was trimmed by 5 bases and V by 4 bases; bases with no gene match: 6. Germline V lookup: CDR1 SGDLS, CDR2 YYNGEE. As DNA, the CDR3 is TGTGCCAGCAGCACCCAGACAGGGAACGAGCAGTACTTC. Translating gives CASSTQTGNEQYF.